These 14 T cell receptor beta chains were sequenced from one sample in a study of T-cell memory formation after mild COVID-19 (dated by TCRdb to the early 2020s). The library came from 5' RACE. Data came from an Illumina NovaSeq 6000. TCRdb took the public reads, trimmed them with fastp at Q25, ran MiXCR for clone calling and kept in-frame beta chains. Each CDR3 protein gets just one entry, which takes the most common genes and DNA from the rows behind it. The sample table shows under 200,000 distinct CDR3 sequences, and roughly 30% are seen once. The ten largest clones capture approximately 12% of the sample. The sequencing input was PBMCs or a T cell subset sorted from them (not recorded which). The receptors originated from an adult woman who had mild COVID-19 (a few samples of this study predate the infection). The sample titles of this study are shuffled in the database, so cell type and time point are left out; the donor was told from shared clones.

The gene calls are TRBV6-6 and TRBJ2-2, with 7 positions matching TRBD2. There are 15 residues in the CDR3. Losses at the gene ends were 2 bases for V and 1 base for J; bases not matched to a gene: 1. Germline CDR1 MNHNY, CDR2 SVGAGI (reference sequence). This CDR3 is CASSYERENTGELFF. The CDR3 nucleotides are TGTGCCAGCAGTTACGAGCGGGAGAACACCGGGGAGCTGTTTTTT.

This clonotype has only a few counts. J is TRBJ2-1 and V is TRBV12-3 or TRBV12-4, with unresolved D. This CDR3 has 14 amino acids. Between the trimmed V and J ends, which lost 1 base and 3 bases, there was a span of 7 bases. The CDR3 DNA is TGTGCCAGCAGTTTAGAAGCGAGCTACAATGAGCAGTTCTTC. Encoded protein: CASSLEASYNEQFF.

This clonotype was seen only a few times. CDR3 protein: CASSSRQGASYNEQFF. The CDR3 nucleotides are TGTGCCAGCAGCTCCCGACAGGGCGCCTCCTACAATGAGCAGTTCTTC. V usage is TRBV9 and J usage is TRBJ2-1; 7 bases agree with TRBD1. Trimming cost V 4 bases and J 0 bases; bases outside gene matches: 7. The CDR3 has 16 amino acids. CDR1 and CDR2 (germline): SGDLS, YYNGEE.

This sequence joins TRBV19 and TRBJ2-2, with D possibly matching TRBD1 (6 bases). V gave up 5 bases and J gave up 2 bases, with 9 bases separating them. Germline lookup yields CDR1 LNHDA and CDR2 SQIVND (reference sequence). This CDR3 contains 14 residues. CDR3 nucleotides: TGTGCCAGTAGTCTGGGACATAACACCGGGGAGCTGTTTTTT. This codes for CASSLGHNTGELFF.

This chain links TRBV5-1 with TRBJ1-1; D gene unclear. V was shortened by 6 bases and J by 0 bases, with 12 bases between the two germline ends. Germline V gene sequence: CDR1 SGHRS, CDR2 YFSETQ. This CDR3 spans 14 amino acids. The CDR3 DNA sequence: TGCGCCAGCACCTCAGGTCAACTGAACACTGAAGCTTTCTTT. It codes for CASTSGQLNTEAFF.

This clonotype was detected only a few times. The genes are TRBV29-1 and TRBJ2-3; tentative D call: TRBD1 (6 bases). V was pared by 5 bases and J by 2 bases, with 17 bases between. In germline, CDR1 is SQVTM, CDR2 ANQGSEA. The CDR3 is made up of 15 amino acids. CDR3 DNA: TGCAGCGTTTTGGATGGACAGATACTCACAGATACGCAGTATTTT. Residues: CSVLDGQILTDTQYF.

This chain connects TRBV5-4 to TRBJ2-2; TRBD2 agrees at 12 bases. Germline CDR1 is SGHNT and CDR2 is YYREEE (reference sequence). V trimming: 0 bases; J trimming: 3 bases; junction bases outside the gene matches: 0. There are 16 residues in the CDR3. The CDR3 nucleotides are TGTGCCAGCAGCTTGGGACTAGCGGGAGACACCGGGGAGCTGTTTTTT. Amino acid sequence: CASSLGLAGDTGELFF.

This clonotype was counted a few times. The V call is TRBV7-9, the J call TRBJ2-3; weak D call: TRBD2 (6 bases). V shed 0 bases and J shed 2 bases, with 9 bases lying between them. The CDR3 totals 15 residues. The germline V gene has CDR1 SEHNR and CDR2 FQNEAQ (reference sequence). CDR3 coding DNA: TGTGCCAGCAGCTTAGCGGGAGGAAACACAGATACGCAGTATTTT. It translates to CASSLAGGNTDTQYF.

The chain recombines TRBV7-9 with TRBJ2-4; 13 positions agree with TRBD2. The CDR3 length is 16 residues. Losses at the gene ends were 4 bases for V and 13 bases for J; bases not matched to a gene: 13. Germline V gene sequence: CDR1 SEHNR, CDR2 FQNEAQ (reference sequence). The CDR3 here is CASSSVGPGLAGRQYF. Here the CDR3 DNA reads TGTGCCAGCAGCTCTGTAGGCCCGGGACTAGCGGGACGGCAGTACTTC.

Written as DNA, the CDR3 is TGTGCCAGCAGGGGACGGGGCGGGGAGCTGTTTTTT. Translating gives CASRGRGGELFF. The chain has TRBV12-3 or TRBV12-4 and TRBJ2-2; TRBD1 or TRBD2 may be the D gene (5 bases each). The V and J ends lost 6 bases and 7 bases respectively, with 9 bases between them. This CDR3 is built from 12 residues.

The chain recombines TRBV2 with TRBJ1-2; D call uncertain. This CDR3 is 16 amino acids long. Germline V gene lookup returns CDR1 SNHLY and CDR2 FYNNEI. Between the trimmed V and J ends, which lost 4 bases and 4 bases, there was a span of 19 bases. The CDR3 sequence is CASSGPLTGPFYGYTF. In nucleotides, the CDR3 is TGTGCCAGCAGTGGGCCCCTGACGGGCCCTTTCTATGGCTACACCTTC.

V is TRBV29-1 and J is TRBJ2-7; no clear D. The CDR3 runs to 11 residues. CDR1 and CDR2 from the germline V gene are SQVTM and ANQGSEA. V was shortened by 1 base and J by 5 bases, with 6 bases between the two germline ends. CDR3 in amino acids: CSVEGSHEQYF. CDR3 nucleotides: TGCAGCGTTGAAGGGAGCCACGAGCAGTACTTC.

The V and J genes are TRBV4-2 and TRBJ1-1; D unresolved. V was clipped by 3 bases and J by 0 bases, with 5 bases between them. Germline V gene lookup returns CDR1 LGHNA and CDR2 YNFKEQ. The CDR3 contains 13 residues. This CDR3 reads CASSHRVNTEAFF. The CDR3 region has the DNA TGTGCCAGCAGCCATCGCGTGAACACTGAAGCTTTCTTT.

This clonotype appeared a single time. CDR3 DNA sequence: TGTGCCAGCAGTTCCGGCCTACAGGGTGGAAACTATAGCTATGGCTACACCTTC. This codes for CASSSGLQGGNYSYGYTF. V gene TRBV27 combines with J gene TRBJ1-2; tentatively, D is TRBD1 (6 bases). Trimming cost V 4 bases and J 4 bases, with 25 bases left between them. This CDR3 region has 18 residues. The germline V gene has CDR1 MNHEY and CDR2 SMNVEV (reference sequence).